Listed below are T cell receptor beta chains from one sample, sequenced in a study of OX40 agonist ivuxolimab in advanced cancers. The method was immunoSEQ multiplex PCR; TCRdb's version includes in-frame clones alone and lacks a portion of them. The sample yields some 120,000 clones, 85% to 95% seen once. The sample consisted of CD4+ or CD8+ T cells sorted from blood, taken in a trial of the OX40 agonist ivuxolimab. The source of these receptors is an adult with an advanced solid tumor such as melanoma, head and neck, liver or kidney cancer. CDR3s include the opening cysteine and the closing phenylalanine or tryptophan. The order of the fields is V gene, D gene, J gene, CDR3 protein, CDR3 DNA. A D gene is named only where the DNA matches it firmly.

TRBV9,TRBD2,TRBJ2-3,CASSVRTSGRGTDTQYF,TGTGCCAGCAGCGTAAGGACTAGCGGGAGGGGCACAGATACGCAGTATTTT
TRBV20-1,.,TRBJ1-1,CSARGDTEAFF,TGCAGTGCTAGAGGCGACACTGAAGCTTTCTTT
TRBV6-5,.,TRBJ1-1,CASSYTIILNTEAFF,TGTGCCAGCAGTTACACGATAATCCTGAACACTGAAGCTTTCTTT
TRBV14,.,TRBJ1-1,CASSHFSGEAFF,TGTGCCAGCAGCCACTTTTCAGGTGAAGCTTTCTTT
TRBV5-8,.,TRBJ2-7,CASSSDGSSYEQYF,TGTGCCAGCAGCTCGGACGGCAGCTCCTACGAGCAGTACTTC
TRBV7-9,.,TRBJ2-6,CASSFWVSGANVLTF,TGTGCCAGCAGCTTCTGGGTTTCTGGGGCCAACGTCCTGACTTTC
TRBV6-1,.,TRBJ2-7,CASRPWDGVKGEQYF,TGTGCCAGCAGACCTTGGGACGGAGTCAAAGGAGAGCAGTACTTC
TRBV28,.,TRBJ2-7,CASKGAYEQYF,TGTGCCAGCAAAGGGGCCTACGAGCAGTACTTC
TRBV2,.,TRBJ1-1,CVSSEEVVTEAFF,TGTGTCAGCAGTGAAGAGGTAGTCACTGAAGCTTTCTTT
TRBV29-1,.,TRBJ2-7,CSVSSDRRGNEQYF,TGCAGCGTCTCCTCCGACAGGAGGGGAAACGAGCAGTACTTC